This T cell receptor beta chain was recorded in a study of OX40 agonist ivuxolimab in advanced cancers. At the level of the study: At 82.7% male, the cohort had a mean age of 60 years, ranging from roughly 20 to 90.

Sequenced by immunoSEQ multiplex PCR; TCRdb stores in-frame clones only, minus some. The sample contains some 41,000 clones, roughly 81% of which appear only once. The V end lost 8 bases, the J end lost 6 bases, and 12 bases lay between the germline ends. Germline V lookup: CDR1 SGHAT, CDR2 FQNNGV. The CDR3 consists of 12 residues. The V gene is TRBV11-2, the J gene TRBJ2-3, with D possibly being TRBD2 (6 bases). This material consisted of CD4+ or CD8+ T cells sorted from blood, taken in a trial of the OX40 agonist ivuxolimab. This TCR was sampled from an adult with an advanced solid tumor such as melanoma, head and neck, liver or kidney cancer. The CDR3 region has the DNA TGTGCCAGCCAGGTAGGAGGGGATACGCAGTATTTT. Residues: CASQVGGDTQYF.